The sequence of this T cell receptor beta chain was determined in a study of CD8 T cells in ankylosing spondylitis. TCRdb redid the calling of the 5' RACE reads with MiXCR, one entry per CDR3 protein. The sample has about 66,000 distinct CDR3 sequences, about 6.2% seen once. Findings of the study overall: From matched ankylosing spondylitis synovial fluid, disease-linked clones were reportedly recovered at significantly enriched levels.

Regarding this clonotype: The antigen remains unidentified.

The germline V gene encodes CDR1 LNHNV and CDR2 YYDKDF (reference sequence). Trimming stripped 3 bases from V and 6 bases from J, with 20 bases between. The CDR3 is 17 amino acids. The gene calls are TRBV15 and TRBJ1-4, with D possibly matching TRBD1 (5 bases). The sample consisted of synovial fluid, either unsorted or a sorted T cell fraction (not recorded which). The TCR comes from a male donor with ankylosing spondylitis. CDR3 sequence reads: CATSRDGGGGTDEKLFF. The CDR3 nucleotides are TGTGCCACCAGCAGGGACGGGGGGGGAGGTACGGATGAAAAACTGTTTTTT.